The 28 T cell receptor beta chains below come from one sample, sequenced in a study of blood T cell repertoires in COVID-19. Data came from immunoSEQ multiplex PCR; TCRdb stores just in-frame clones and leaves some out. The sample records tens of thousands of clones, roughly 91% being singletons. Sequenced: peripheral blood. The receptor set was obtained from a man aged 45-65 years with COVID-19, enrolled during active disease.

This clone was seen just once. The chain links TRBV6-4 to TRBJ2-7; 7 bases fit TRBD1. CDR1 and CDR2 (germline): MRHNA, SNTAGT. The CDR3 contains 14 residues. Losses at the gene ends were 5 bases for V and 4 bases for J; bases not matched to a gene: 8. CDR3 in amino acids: CASSSDREMYEQYF. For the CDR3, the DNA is TGTGCCAGCAGTTCAGACAGGGAAATGTACGAGCAGTACTTC.

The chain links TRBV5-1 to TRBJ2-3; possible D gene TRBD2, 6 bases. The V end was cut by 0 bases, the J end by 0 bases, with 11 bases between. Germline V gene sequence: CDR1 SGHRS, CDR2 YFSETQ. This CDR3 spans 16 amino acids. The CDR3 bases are TGCGCCAGCAGCTTGGCAGCTAGCGCGAGCACAGATACGCAGTATTTT. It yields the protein CASSLAASASTDTQYF.

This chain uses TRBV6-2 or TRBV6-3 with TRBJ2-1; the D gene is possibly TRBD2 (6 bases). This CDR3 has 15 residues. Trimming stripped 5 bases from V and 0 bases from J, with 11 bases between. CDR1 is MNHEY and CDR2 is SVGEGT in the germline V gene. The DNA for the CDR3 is TGTGCCAGCAGTCAGACTAGGCTCTCCTACAATGAGCAGTTCTTC. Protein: CASSQTRLSYNEQFF.

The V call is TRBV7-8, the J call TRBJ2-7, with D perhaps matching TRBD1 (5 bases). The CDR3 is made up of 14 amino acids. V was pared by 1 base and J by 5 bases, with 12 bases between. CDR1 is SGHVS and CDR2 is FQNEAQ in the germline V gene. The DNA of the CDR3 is TGTGCCAGCAGCTTAGTAGGCAGGGTGAACGAGCAGTACTTC. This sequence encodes CASSLVGRVNEQYF.

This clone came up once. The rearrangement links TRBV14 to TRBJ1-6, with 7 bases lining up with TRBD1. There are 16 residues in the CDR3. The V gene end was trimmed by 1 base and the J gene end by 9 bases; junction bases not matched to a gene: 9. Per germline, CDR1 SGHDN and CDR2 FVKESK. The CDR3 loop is CASSQGGTASLSPLHF. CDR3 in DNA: TGTGCCAGCAGCCAAGGCGGGACAGCCTCCCTTTCACCCCTCCACTTT.

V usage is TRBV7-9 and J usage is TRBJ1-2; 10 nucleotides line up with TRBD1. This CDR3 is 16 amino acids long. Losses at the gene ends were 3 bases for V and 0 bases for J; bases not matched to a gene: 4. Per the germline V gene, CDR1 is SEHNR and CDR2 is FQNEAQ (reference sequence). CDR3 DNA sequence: TGTGCCAGCAGCTTGGGACAGGGGAGGGCTAACTATGGCTACACCTTC. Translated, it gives CASSLGQGRANYGYTF.

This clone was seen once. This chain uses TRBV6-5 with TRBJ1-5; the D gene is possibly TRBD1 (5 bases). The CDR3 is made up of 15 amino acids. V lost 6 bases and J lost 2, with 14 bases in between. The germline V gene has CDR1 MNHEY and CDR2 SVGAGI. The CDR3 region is CASRVGGDRNQPQHF. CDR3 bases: TGTGCCAGCAGGGTGGGGGGGGACCGCAATCAGCCCCAGCATTTT.

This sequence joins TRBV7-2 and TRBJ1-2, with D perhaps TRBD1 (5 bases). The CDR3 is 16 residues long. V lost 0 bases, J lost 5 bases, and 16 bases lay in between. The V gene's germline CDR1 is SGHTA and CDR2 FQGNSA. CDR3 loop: CASSLAAGQTRYGYTF. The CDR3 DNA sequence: TGTGCCAGCAGCTTAGCTGCAGGGCAGACACGTTATGGCTACACCTTC. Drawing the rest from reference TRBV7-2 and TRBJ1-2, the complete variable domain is GAGVSQSPSNKVTEKGKDVELRCDPISGHTALYWYRQSLGQGLEFLIYFQGNSAPDKSGLPSDRFSAERTGGSVSTLTIQRTQQEDSAVYLCASSLAAGQTRYGYTFGSGTRLTVV.

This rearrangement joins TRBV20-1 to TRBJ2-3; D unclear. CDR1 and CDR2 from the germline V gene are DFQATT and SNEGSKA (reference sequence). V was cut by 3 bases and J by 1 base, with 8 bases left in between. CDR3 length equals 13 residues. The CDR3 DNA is TGCAGTGCTAGTAAGCGTGGCACAGATACGCAGTATTTT. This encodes CSASKRGTDTQYF.

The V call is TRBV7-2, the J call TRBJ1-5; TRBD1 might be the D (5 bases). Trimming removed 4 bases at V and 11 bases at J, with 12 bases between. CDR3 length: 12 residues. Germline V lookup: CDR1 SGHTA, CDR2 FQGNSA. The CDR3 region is CASSSRGLSQHF. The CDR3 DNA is TGTGCCAGCAGCTCGAGGGGACTATCCCAGCATTTT.

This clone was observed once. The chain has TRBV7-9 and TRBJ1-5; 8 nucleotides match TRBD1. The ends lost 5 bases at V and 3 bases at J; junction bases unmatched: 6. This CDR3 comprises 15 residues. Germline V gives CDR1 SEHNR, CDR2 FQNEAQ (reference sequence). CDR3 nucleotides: TGTGCCAGCAGCACGACAGGGGCAATCAATCAGCCCCAGCATTTT. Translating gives CASSTTGAINQPQHF.

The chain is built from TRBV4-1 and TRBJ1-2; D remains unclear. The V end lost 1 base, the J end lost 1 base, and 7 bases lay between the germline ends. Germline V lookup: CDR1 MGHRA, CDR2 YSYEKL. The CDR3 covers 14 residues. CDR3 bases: TGCGCCAGCAGCCAAGGTGTACTTAACTATGGCTACACCTTC. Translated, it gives CASSQGVLNYGYTF.

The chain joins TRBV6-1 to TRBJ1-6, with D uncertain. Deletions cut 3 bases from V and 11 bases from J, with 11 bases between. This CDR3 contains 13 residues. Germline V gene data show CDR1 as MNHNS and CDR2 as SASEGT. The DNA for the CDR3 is TGTGCCAGCAGTGATGTGACTCTCACACCCCTCCACTTT. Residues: CASSDVTLTPLHF.

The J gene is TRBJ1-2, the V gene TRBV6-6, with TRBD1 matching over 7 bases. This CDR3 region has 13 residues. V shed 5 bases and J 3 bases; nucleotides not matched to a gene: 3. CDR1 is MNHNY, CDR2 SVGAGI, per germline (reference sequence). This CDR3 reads CASSPTGDYGYTF. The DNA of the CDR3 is TGTGCCAGCAGTCCTACAGGGGACTATGGCTACACCTTC.

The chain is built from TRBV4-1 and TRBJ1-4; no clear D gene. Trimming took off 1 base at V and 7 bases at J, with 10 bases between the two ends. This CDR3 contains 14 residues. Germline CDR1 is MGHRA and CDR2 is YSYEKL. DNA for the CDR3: TGCGCCAGCAGCCAAGCAACGGGGATTGAAAAACTGTTTTTT. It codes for CASSQATGIEKLFF.

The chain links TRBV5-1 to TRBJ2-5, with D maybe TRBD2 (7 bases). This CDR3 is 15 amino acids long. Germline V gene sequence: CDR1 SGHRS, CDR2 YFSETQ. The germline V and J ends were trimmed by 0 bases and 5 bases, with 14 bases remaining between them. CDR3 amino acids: CASSLDGGLGETQYF. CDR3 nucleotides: TGCGCCAGCAGCTTGGACGGGGGGCTTGGGGAGACCCAGTACTTC.

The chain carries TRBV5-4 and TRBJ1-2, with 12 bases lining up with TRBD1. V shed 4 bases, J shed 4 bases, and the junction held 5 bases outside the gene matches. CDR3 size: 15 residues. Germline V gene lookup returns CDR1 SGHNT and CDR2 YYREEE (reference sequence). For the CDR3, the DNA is TGTGCCAGCAGCGTAGGGACAGGGGGCCCCTATGGCTACACCTTC. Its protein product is CASSVGTGGPYGYTF.

The CDR3 nucleotides read TGTGCCAGCAGCAAAGGGGTCTACACCGGGGAGCTGTTTTTT. Amino acid sequence: CASSKGVYTGELFF. This chain joins TRBV7-2 and TRBJ2-2, with D possibly being TRBD1 (5 bases). The CDR3 covers 14 residues. The germline V and J ends were trimmed by 5 bases and 3 bases, with 10 bases remaining between them. CDR1 is SGHTA, CDR2 FQGNSA, per germline. Full variable domain (missing parts from reference TRBV7-2 and TRBJ2-2): GAGVSQSPSNKVTEKGKDVELRCDPISGHTALYWYRQSLGQGLEFLIYFQGNSAPDKSGLPSDRFSAERTGGSVSTLTIQRTQQEDSAVYLCASSKGVYTGELFFGEGSRLTVL.

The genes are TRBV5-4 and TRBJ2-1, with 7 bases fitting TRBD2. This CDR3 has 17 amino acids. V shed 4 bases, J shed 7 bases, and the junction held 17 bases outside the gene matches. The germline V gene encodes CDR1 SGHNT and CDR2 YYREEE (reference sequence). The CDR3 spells CASSRGSLASIGNEQFF. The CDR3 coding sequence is TGTGCCAGCAGCCGAGGATCACTAGCGTCTATAGGGAATGAGCAGTTCTTC. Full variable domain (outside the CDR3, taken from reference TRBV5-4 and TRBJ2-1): ETGVTQSPTHLIKTRGQQVTLRCSSQSGHNTVSWYQQALGQGPQFIFQYYREEENGRGNFPPRFSGLQFPNYSSELNVNALELDDSALYLCASSRGSLASIGNEQFFGPGTRLTVL.

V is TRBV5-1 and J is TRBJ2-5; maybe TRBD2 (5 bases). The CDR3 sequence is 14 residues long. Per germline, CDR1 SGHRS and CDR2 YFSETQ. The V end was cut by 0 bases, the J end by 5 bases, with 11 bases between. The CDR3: CASSLELGGETQYF. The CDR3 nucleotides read TGCGCCAGCAGCTTGGAACTAGGCGGCGAGACCCAGTACTTC.

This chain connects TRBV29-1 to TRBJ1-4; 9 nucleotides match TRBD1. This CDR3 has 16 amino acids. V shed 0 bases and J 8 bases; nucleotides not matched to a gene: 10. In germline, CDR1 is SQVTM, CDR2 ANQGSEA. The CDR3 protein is CSVEDPRGQGREKLFF. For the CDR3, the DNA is TGCAGCGTTGAAGATCCCCGGGGACAGGGAAGGGAAAAACTGTTTTTT.

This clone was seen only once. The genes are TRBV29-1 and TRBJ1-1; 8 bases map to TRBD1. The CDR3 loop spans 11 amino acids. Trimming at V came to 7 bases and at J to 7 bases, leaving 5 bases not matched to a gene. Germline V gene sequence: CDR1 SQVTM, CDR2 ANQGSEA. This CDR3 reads CSGAGGYEAFF. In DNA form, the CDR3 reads TGCAGCGGAGCAGGGGGCTATGAAGCTTTCTTT.

CDR3 sequence reads: CASSLASGDQNEQFF. The CDR3 DNA reads as TGTGCCAGCAGCTTAGCTAGCGGGGACCAAAATGAGCAGTTCTTC. The chain uses TRBV13 and TRBJ2-1; 9 bases agree with TRBD2. Germline assignment: CDR1 PRHDT and CDR2 FYEKMQ (reference sequence). V was clipped by 1 base and J by 7 bases; unmatched bases: 5. This CDR3 comprises 15 residues.

As DNA, the CDR3 is TGTGCCAGCAGCACGGACAGGAATACCCCAGATACGCAGTATTTT. Its protein product is CASSTDRNTPDTQYF. V usage is TRBV7-9 and J usage is TRBJ2-3; 7 positions agree with TRBD1. This CDR3 region has 15 residues. J was trimmed by 4 bases and V by 5 bases; bases with no gene match: 9. Germline V gene lookup returns CDR1 SEHNR and CDR2 FQNEAQ (reference sequence).

CDR3 DNA sequence: TGCGCCAGCAGCTCGGGTCCGGGACAGGGGGCCTACGAGCAGTACTTC. Its protein product is CASSSGPGQGAYEQYF. The chain is built from TRBV4-1 and TRBJ2-7, with TRBD1 matching over 11 bases. Per the germline V gene, CDR1 is MGHRA and CDR2 is YSYEKL. The CDR3 is 16 residues long. Germline trimming cut 5 bases from V and 2 bases from J; bases unmatched to any gene: 8.

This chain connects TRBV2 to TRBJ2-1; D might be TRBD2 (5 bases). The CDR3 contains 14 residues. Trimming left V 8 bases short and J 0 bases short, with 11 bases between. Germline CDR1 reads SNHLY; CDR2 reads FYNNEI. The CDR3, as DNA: TGTGCCAGCGAAGGCGGGCCCTCCTACAATGAGCAGTTCTTC. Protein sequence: CASEGGPSYNEQFF.

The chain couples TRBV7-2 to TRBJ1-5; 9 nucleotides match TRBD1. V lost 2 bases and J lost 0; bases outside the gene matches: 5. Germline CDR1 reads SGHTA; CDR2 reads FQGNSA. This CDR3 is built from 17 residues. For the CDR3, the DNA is TGTGCCAGCAGCTTAACGGACAGGGGCGATAGCAATCAGCCCCAGCATTTT. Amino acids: CASSLTDRGDSNQPQHF.

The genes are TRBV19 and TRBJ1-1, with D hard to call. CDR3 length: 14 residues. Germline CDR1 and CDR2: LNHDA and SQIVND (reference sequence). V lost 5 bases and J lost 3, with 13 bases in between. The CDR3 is CASSLPGVYTEAFF. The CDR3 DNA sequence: TGTGCCAGTAGTCTACCTGGTGTATACACTGAAGCTTTCTTT.